These 17 T cell receptor beta chains were sequenced from one sample in a study of beta chain features in type 1 diabetes. Their cognate antigens are unknown. Study-wide results and limits: In every one of the four CD4+ subsets, TCRB CDR3s were moderately but significantly shorter in Type 1 diabetes patients.

Expressed TCRB transcripts were sequenced because the entire RNA isolate underwent reverse transcription. Sequencing was performed with immunoSEQ multiplex PCR; in TCRdb, only in-frame clones are kept and a portion is missing. Of 640,000 or so clones detected, around 15% appear once; the ten largest clones hold roughly 0.04%. The specimen sequenced was naive CD4+ T cells from blood. Source of these receptors: a man aged 18 to 29 with type 1 diabetes.

This clone was seen a handful of times. The chain has TRBV15 and TRBJ1-5, with D unclear. Germline assignment: CDR1 LNHNV and CDR2 YYDKDF (reference sequence). Trimming removed 0 bases from V and 3 bases from J, with 15 bases in between. The CDR3 loop spans 17 amino acids. Written as DNA, the CDR3 is TGTGCCACCAGCAGAGATACGCGGGCGTTGGCCAATCAGCCCCAGCATTTT. It specifies CATSRDTRALANQPQHF.

V usage is TRBV5-1 and J usage is TRBJ1-4, with D perhaps TRBD1 (6 bases). V was cut by 2 bases and J by 10 bases, with 12 bases left in between. The germline CDR1 and CDR2 sequences are SGHRS and YFSETQ. The CDR3 is 13 amino acids. The CDR3 protein is CASSLETGGKLFF. DNA for the CDR3: TGCGCCAGCAGCTTAGAGACAGGAGGAAAACTGTTTTTT.

This clone appeared a few times. The chain joins TRBV10-3 to TRBJ1-1, with a tentative D call TRBD1 (6 bases). This CDR3 region has 14 residues. V was trimmed by 6 bases and J by 1 base, leaving 12 bases between them. Germline lookup yields CDR1 ENHRY and CDR2 SYGVKD. CDR3 protein: CAISPDRSNTEAFF. The CDR3 DNA sequence: TGTGCCATCAGCCCCGACAGGTCGAACACTGAAGCTTTCTTT.

This clone came up a few times. The chain couples TRBV7-3 to TRBJ1-1; D unclear. CDR1 and CDR2 (germline): SGHTA, FQGTGA. The CDR3 runs 13 residues. The germline V and J ends were trimmed by 5 bases and 0 bases, with 7 bases remaining between them. The chain's CDR3 is CASSPRLNTEAFF. The CDR3 region has the DNA TGTGCCAGCAGCCCCAGATTGAACACTGAAGCTTTCTTT.

This clone was observed a few times. The chain joins TRBV7-2 to TRBJ1-1, with D maybe TRBD1 (5 bases). Germline V gene data show CDR1 as SGHTA and CDR2 as FQGNSA. Between the trimmed V and J ends, which lost 3 bases and 3 bases, there was a span of 14 bases. CDR3 size: 15 residues. CDR3 sequence (DNA): TGTGCCAGCAGCTTTAGGGGCGGAGCGGACACTGAAGCTTTCTTT. Amino acid sequence: CASSFRGGADTEAFF.

This clone was detected a few times. The gene calls are TRBV10-3 and TRBJ1-4; 9 positions agree with TRBD1. The CDR3 consists of 15 residues. Trimming cost V 4 bases and J 7 bases; bases outside gene matches: 7. Germline lookup yields CDR1 ENHRY and CDR2 SYGVKD. The CDR3 bases are TGTGCCATCAGTGGCACCGGGACAGGGTCTGAAAAACTGTTTTTT. Protein product: CAISGTGTGSEKLFF.

The V call is TRBV30, the J call TRBJ1-1; 9 bases fit TRBD1. This CDR3 spans 13 amino acids. After removal of 2 bases from V and 7 bases from J, the junction contained 5 bases not matched to a gene. CDR1 is GTSNPN and CDR2 is SVGIG in the germline V gene (reference sequence). CDR3 sequence (DNA): TGTGCCTGGAGTCGACAGGGGGGACTTGAAGCTTTCTTT. This encodes CAWSRQGGLEAFF.

As concerns this clone: Other DNA sequences in this sample translate to the same CDR3. V is TRBV5-4 and J is TRBJ2-5; the D is unclear. Germline assignment: CDR1 SGHNT and CDR2 YYREEE (reference sequence). With 1 base removed from V and 4 bases from J, the gap between germline ends came to 2 bases. This CDR3 spans 11 amino acids. The DNA for the CDR3 is TGTGCCAGCAGCTTGAGAGAGACCCAGTACTTC. Encoded protein: CASSLRETQYF.

The V call is TRBV15, the J call TRBJ1-5; 8 positions match TRBD1. This CDR3 has 17 amino acids. Trimming at V came to 0 bases and at J to 2 bases, leaving 6 bases not matched to a gene. Germline CDR1 is LNHNV and CDR2 is YYDKDF (reference sequence). In DNA, the CDR3 is TGTGCCACCAGCAGAGATCGGACAGGGAATGGCAATCAGCCCCAGCATTTT. It codes for CATSRDRTGNGNQPQHF.

This clone was detected a few times. Other DNA sequences in this specimen translate into the identical CDR3. The chain uses TRBV28 and TRBJ2-7, with 8 bases fitting TRBD2. V was clipped by 5 bases and J by 1 base; unmatched bases: 4. The CDR3 extends over 14 amino acids. Germline CDR1 and CDR2: MDHEN and SYDVKM. The CDR3 protein is CASSLGGVSYEQYF. The CDR3 DNA reads as TGTGCCAGCAGTCTCGGGGGGGTATCCTACGAGCAGTACTTC.

This clone was counted only a few times. The chain carries TRBV9 and TRBJ1-2, with D uncertain. Per the germline V gene, CDR1 is SGDLS and CDR2 is YYNGEE. The CDR3 is 14 amino acids. The V end was cut by 3 bases, the J end by 1 base, with 10 bases between. In nucleotides, the CDR3 is TGTGCCAGCAGCGCAGGAATCGGTAACTATGGCTACACCTTC. The encoded protein is CASSAGIGNYGYTF.

Here the CDR3 reads CASSLWEYEQYF. CDR3 nucleotide sequence: TGTGCCAGCAGCTTATGGGAGTACGAGCAGTACTTC. V and J are TRBV7-2 and TRBJ2-7, with TRBD2 as a possible D gene (5 bases). CDR1 is SGHTA and CDR2 is FQGNSA in the germline V gene. The CDR3 has 12 residues. V was cut by 2 bases and J by 4 bases, with 6 bases left in between.

V is TRBV27 and J is TRBJ1-5, with D possibly matching TRBD1 (6 bases). CDR3 length: 16 amino acids. The ends were cut back, 2 bases at V and 2 bases at J, with 13 bases in the middle. Germline CDR1 and CDR2: MNHEY and SMNVEV (reference sequence). CDR3 sequence reads: CASSLLGAGGNQPQHF. The CDR3 DNA reads TGTGCCAGCAGTTTACTGGGGGCGGGGGGCAATCAGCCCCAGCATTTT.

The gene calls are TRBV30 and TRBJ1-5; D is undetermined. The CDR3 totals 17 residues. In germline, CDR1 is GTSNPN, CDR2 SVGIG (reference sequence). V was pared by 2 bases and J by 4 bases, with 21 bases between. The CDR3 sequence is CAWSSWTDQVGNQPQHF. The CDR3 DNA reads TGTGCCTGGAGTAGTTGGACGGATCAAGTGGGGAATCAGCCCCAGCATTTT.

This clone has just a few counts. The chain carries TRBV29-1 and TRBJ2-3; D call uncertain. CDR3 size: 10 residues. CDR1 and CDR2 from the germline V gene are SQVTM and ANQGSEA. V was pared by 4 bases and J by 11 bases, with 10 bases between. The CDR3 is CSVVTPEQYF. The DNA of the CDR3 is TGCAGCGTTGTCACCCCTGAGCAGTATTTT.

The rearrangement links TRBV30 to TRBJ2-1; D is unresolved. With 0 bases removed from V and 6 bases from J, the gap between germline ends came to 9 bases. The CDR3 has 13 amino acids. The germline gives CDR1 GTSNPN, CDR2 SVGIG (reference sequence). For the CDR3, the DNA is TGTGCCTGGAGTGTATGGGGTCGCAATGAGCAGTTCTTC. It encodes CAWSVWGRNEQFF.

This clone has just a few counts. The chain is built from TRBV30 and TRBJ2-7; no definite D call. The germline CDR1 and CDR2 sequences are GTSNPN and SVGIG (reference sequence). V lost 4 bases and J 0 bases, leaving 4 bases between the germline ends. This CDR3 contains 11 residues. In DNA, the CDR3 is TGTGCCTGGATGCTCTCCTACGAGCAGTACTTC. It encodes CAWMLSYEQYF.